The following is a TCR beta chain sequence with its context. An end of the junction does not agree with germline; a read error may underlie this. Production of TCR beta cDNA used around 0.45 ug total RNA together with a constant-region primer. Three rounds of nested multiplex PCR with slightly modified ARM-PCR produced TCR beta libraries. Running 10 cycles apiece, the first two PCR rounds relied on TRBV1-TRBV30 forward primers together with a C-beta reverse primer. MiXCR was run by TCRdb on the multiplex PCR reads, yielding one entry per CDR3 protein. The profile shows over 45,000 distinct CDR3 sequences, approximately 70% of them singletons. The approximately 17-32 mg bulk tissue piece was not sorted before simultaneous RNA and DNA extraction. The germline V gene has CDR1 MNHEY and CDR2 SVGAGI. The CDR3 contains 15 residues. This sample was included in a study of tumor-infiltrating lymphocytes in primary liver carcinoma.

The clonotype originates from a man in his forties with primary liver carcinoma and hepatitis B virus infection. The gene calls are TRBV6-5 and TRBJ2-6; tentatively, D is TRBD1 (5 bases). The sequenced sample consisted of liver tumor tissue from sampling region 5. Indicated subset: tumor region T5, tumor centre. This CDR3 is CASTNRRSGASVLIF. CDR3 in DNA: TGTGCCAGCACCAACCGTCGCTCTGGGGCCAGCGTCCTGATTTTC.